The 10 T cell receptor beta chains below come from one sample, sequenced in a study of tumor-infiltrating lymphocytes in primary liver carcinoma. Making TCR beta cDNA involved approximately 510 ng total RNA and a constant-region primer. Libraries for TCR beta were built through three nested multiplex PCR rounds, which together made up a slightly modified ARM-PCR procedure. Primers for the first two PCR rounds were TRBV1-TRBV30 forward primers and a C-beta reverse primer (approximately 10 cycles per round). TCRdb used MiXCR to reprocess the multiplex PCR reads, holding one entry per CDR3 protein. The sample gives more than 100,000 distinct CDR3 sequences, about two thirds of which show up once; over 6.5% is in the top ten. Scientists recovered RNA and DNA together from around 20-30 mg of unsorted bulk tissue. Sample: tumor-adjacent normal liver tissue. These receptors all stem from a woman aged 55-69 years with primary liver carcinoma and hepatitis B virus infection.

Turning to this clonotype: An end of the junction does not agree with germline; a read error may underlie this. The CDR3 here is CACNSTGGYNEQFF. The CDR3 nucleotides are TGTGCCTGCAACTCCACAGGGGGCTACAATGAACAGTTCTTC. V is TRBV11-2 and J is TRBJ2-1, with 9 bases that match TRBD1. The CDR3 is made up of 14 amino acids. Germline CDR1 and CDR2: SGHAT and FQNNGV.

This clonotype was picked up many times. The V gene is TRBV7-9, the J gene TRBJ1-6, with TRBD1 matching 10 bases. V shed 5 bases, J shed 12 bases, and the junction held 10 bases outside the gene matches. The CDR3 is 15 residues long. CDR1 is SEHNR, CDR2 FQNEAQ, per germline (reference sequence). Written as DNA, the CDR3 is TGTGCCAGCAGCGCGTCCGGGACAGGGGAGGTACCCCTCCACTTT. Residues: CASSASGTGEVPLHF.

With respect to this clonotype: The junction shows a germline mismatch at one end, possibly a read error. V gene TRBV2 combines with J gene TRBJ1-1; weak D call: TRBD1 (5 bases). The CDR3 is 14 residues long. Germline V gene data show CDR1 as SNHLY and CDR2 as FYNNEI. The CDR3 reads CASSGQPMNIEAFF. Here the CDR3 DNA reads TGTGCCAGCAGTGGACAGCCCATGAACATTGAAGCTTTCTTT.

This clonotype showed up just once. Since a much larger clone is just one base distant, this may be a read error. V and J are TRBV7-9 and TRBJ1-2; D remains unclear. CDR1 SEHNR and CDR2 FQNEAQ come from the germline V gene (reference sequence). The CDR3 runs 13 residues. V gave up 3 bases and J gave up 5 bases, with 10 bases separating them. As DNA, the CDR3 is TGTGCCAGCAGCTTCGGCTCCTGGTATGGCTACACCTTC. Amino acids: CASSFGSWYGYTF.

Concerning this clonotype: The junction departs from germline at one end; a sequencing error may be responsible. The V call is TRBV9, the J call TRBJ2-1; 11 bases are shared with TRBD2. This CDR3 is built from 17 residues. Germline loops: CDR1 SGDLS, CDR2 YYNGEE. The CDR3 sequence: CVSSPSPGTSGYNEQFF. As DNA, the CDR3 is TGTGTCAGCAGCCCCAGCCCCGGGACTAGCGGATACAATGAGCAGTTCTTC.

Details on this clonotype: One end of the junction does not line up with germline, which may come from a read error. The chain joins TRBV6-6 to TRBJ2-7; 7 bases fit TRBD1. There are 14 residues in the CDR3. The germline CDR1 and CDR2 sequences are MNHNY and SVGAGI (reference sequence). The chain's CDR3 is CASSYLTGQDEKYF. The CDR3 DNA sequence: TGCGCCAGCAGTTACTTGACAGGGCAAGACGAGAAGTACTTC.

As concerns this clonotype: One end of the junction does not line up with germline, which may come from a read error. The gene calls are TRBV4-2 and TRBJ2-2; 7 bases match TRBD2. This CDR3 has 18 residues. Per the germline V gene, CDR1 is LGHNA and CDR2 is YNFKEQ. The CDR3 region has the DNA TGTGCCAGCAGCCCAGGACTAGTGGGAGGGCCAGGGACCGGGGAGTTGTTTTTT. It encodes CASSPGLVGGPGTGELFF.

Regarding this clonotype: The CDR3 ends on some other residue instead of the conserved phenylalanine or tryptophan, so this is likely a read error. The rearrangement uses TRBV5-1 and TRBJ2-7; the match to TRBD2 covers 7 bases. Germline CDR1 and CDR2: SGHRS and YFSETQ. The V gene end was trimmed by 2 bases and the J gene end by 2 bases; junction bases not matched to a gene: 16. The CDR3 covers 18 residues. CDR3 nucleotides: TGCGCCAGCAGCTTCAACGCCGTAGGGAGTGGGAGGGCCTACGAGCAGTACTAC. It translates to CASSFNAVGSGRAYEQYY.

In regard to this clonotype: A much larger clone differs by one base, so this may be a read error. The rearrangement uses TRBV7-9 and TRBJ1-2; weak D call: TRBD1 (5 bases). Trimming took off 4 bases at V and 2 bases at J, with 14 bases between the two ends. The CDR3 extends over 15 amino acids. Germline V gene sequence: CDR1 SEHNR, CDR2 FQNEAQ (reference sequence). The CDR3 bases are TGTGCCAGCAGCTCCACAAGAGGGGAAAACTATGGCTACACCTTC. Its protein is CASSSTRGENYGYTF.

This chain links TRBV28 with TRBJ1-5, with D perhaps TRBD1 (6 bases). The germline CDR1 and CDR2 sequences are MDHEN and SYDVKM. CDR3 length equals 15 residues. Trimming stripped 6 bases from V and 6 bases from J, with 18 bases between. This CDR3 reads CASRPPGVGSQPQHF. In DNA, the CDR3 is TGTGCCAGCAGGCCACCAGGGGTCGGGAGTCAGCCCCAGCATTTT.